What follows are 19 T cell receptor beta chains derived from one specimen sequenced in a study of T cell repertoires in cytomegalovirus infection. In TCRdb, the reads were re-called with MiXCR into one record per CDR3 protein. The repertoire holds about 530,000 distinct CDR3 sequences, with about 30% as singletons. The sample was PBMCs. These receptors all stem from a human donor in good health (CMV status not recorded). Some clones in this sample may be carry-over from other donors' samples.

The chain is built from TRBV5-6 and TRBJ2-7; the match to TRBD2 covers 8 bases. J was trimmed by 0 bases and V by 0 bases; bases with no gene match: 5. Germline CDR1 SGHDT, CDR2 YYEEEE. The length of the CDR3 is 16 residues. CDR3 sequence: CASSLELAGFSYEQYV. CDR3 bases: TGTGCCAGCAGCTTGGAGCTAGCGGGCTTCTCCTACGAGCAGTACGTC.

The J gene is TRBJ2-5, the V gene TRBV14, with a possible D match to TRBD2 (5 bases). The V and J ends lost 1 base and 10 bases respectively, with 10 bases between them. The CDR3 has 12 residues. Germline CDR1 and CDR2: SGHDN and FVKESK. CDR3 nucleotide sequence: TGTGCCAGCAGCCAAGGTCCGGGGATCCAGTACTTC. Its translation is CASSQGPGIQYF.

CDR3 nucleotides: TGTGCCAGCAGCGTAGGCCAGCTCTCCTACGAGCAGTACTTC. The encoded protein is CASSVGQLSYEQYF. J is TRBJ2-7 and V is TRBV9; no reliable D call. The V gene lost 0 bases and the J gene lost 0 bases, with 7 bases spanning the gap. Germline CDR1 is SGDLS and CDR2 is YYNGEE. This CDR3 contains 14 residues.

The J gene is TRBJ1-1, the V gene TRBV12-3 or TRBV12-4; D is possibly TRBD1 (5 bases). With 5 bases removed from V and 7 bases from J, the gap between germline ends came to 14 bases. The CDR3 has 13 residues. The CDR3 reads CASSRGLRGEAFF. In nucleotides, the CDR3 is TGTGCCAGCAGTCGAGGTTTAAGGGGTGAAGCTTTCTTT.

In its sample, this clonotype was seen a few times. This chain links TRBV6-2 or TRBV6-3 with TRBJ2-1; D call uncertain. The V gene's germline CDR1 is MNHEY and CDR2 SVGEGT. The CDR3 is 10 amino acids. Trimming pared 8 bases from V and 8 bases from J, leaving 7 bases between. The DNA for the CDR3 is TGTGCCAGCGCCGGCTATGAGCAGTTCTTC. Translation: CASAGYEQFF.

This clonotype has a count of ten or more. The chain joins TRBV7-2 to TRBJ1-1, with D perhaps TRBD1 (6 bases). This CDR3 comprises 15 residues. Germline loops: CDR1 SGHTA, CDR2 FQGNSA. Deletions cut 4 bases from V and 7 bases from J, with 19 bases between. CDR3 region: CASSYPSGAPSEAFF. The CDR3 region has the DNA TGTGCCAGCAGCTACCCGTCGGGGGCACCCAGTGAAGCTTTCTTT.

In DNA form, the CDR3 reads TGCGCCAGCAGCCCCAGGCCCTCCTTTGAAAAACTGTTTTTT. It codes for CASSPRPSFEKLFF. The chain carries TRBV5-1 and TRBJ1-4; no reliable D call. CDR1 is SGHRS, CDR2 YFSETQ, per germline. The CDR3 loop spans 14 amino acids. The V end lost 4 bases, the J end lost 7 bases, and 14 bases lay between the germline ends.

The V call is TRBV7-2, the J call TRBJ2-7; D perhaps matches TRBD1 (6 bases). The V end was cut by 6 bases, the J end by 2 bases, with 14 bases between. The CDR3 totals 14 residues. CDR1 is SGHTA and CDR2 is FQGNSA in the germline V gene. CDR3 amino acids: CASSNDKGAYEQYF. As DNA, the CDR3 is TGTGCCAGCAGTAACGACAAGGGGGCCTACGAGCAGTACTTC.

V is TRBV12-3 or TRBV12-4 and J is TRBJ1-2; TRBD1 matches 7 bases. This CDR3 is built from 17 residues. Trimming took 4 bases from V and 2 from J; bases not matched to a gene: 13. The DNA for the CDR3 is TGTGCCAGCAGTTCAGCAGTCCCCGTACAGGGGAACTATGGCTACACCTTC. This sequence encodes CASSSAVPVQGNYGYTF.

This clonotype was found a few times. The CDR3 loop reads CASSLSGTISETQYF. The CDR3, as DNA: TGTGCCAGCAGTCTTAGCGGGACCATTTCAGAGACCCAGTACTTC. The chain has TRBV7-2 and TRBJ2-5, with 8 bases that match TRBD2. The V segment lost 6 bases and the J segment 4 bases; nucleotides outside the gene matches: 10. The CDR3 contains 15 residues. Germline V gene sequence: CDR1 SGHTA, CDR2 FQGNSA.

This clonotype was found a few times. The CDR3 is CASGLTIGARDSAFF. In DNA form, the CDR3 reads TGTGCTAGTGGTTTGACAATAGGGGCGCGCGATAGTGCTTTCTTT. The chain is built from TRBV12-5 and TRBJ1-1; maybe TRBD1 (5 bases). In germline, CDR1 is LGHNT, CDR2 FRNRAP. This CDR3 spans 15 amino acids. V lost 2 bases and J 11 bases, leaving 21 bases between the germline ends.

This clonotype was detected many times. This sequence joins TRBV7-2 and TRBJ2-5; no definite D call. The V and J ends lost 3 bases and 2 bases respectively, with 13 bases between them. The CDR3 spans 15 residues. CDR1 is SGHTA, CDR2 FQGNSA, per germline. In DNA form, the CDR3 reads TGTGCCAGCAGCTTGGTGAACGGCCGACAAGAGACCCAGTACTTC. Protein: CASSLVNGRQETQYF.

The chain uses TRBV6-2 or TRBV6-3 and TRBJ2-7; D may be TRBD1 (5 bases). Germline V gene lookup returns CDR1 MNHEY and CDR2 SVGEGT. The length of the CDR3 is 14 residues. The V gene lost 6 bases and the J gene lost 2 bases, with 14 bases spanning the gap. The chain's CDR3 is CASRYTGYTYEQYV. The CDR3, as DNA: TGTGCCAGCAGATACACAGGTTACACCTACGAGCAGTACGTC.

Many counts were recorded for this clonotype. The CDR3 DNA sequence: TGTGCCAGCAGTTCCTGGACAGACGAGCAGTTCTTC. Its protein product is CASSSWTDEQFF. V is TRBV12-3 or TRBV12-4 and J is TRBJ2-1, with D possibly being TRBD1 (6 bases). V lost 4 bases and J 10 bases, leaving 11 bases between the germline ends. The CDR3 totals 12 residues.

This clonotype came up a few times. This chain links TRBV10-3 with TRBJ1-1, with TRBD1 as a possible D gene (5 bases). Germline V gives CDR1 ENHRY, CDR2 SYGVKD. V was pared by 0 bases and J by 1 base, with 15 bases between. The CDR3 totals 17 residues. CDR3 DNA sequence: TGTGCCATCAGTGAGTCCCGGGGGATAGGGGAGAACACTGAAGCTTTCTTT. This encodes CAISESRGIGENTEAFF.

This clonotype has just a few counts. The V gene is TRBV6-2 or TRBV6-3, the J gene TRBJ1-1; D may be TRBD1 (5 bases). The CDR3 length is 13 residues. Trimming removed 5 bases from V and 7 bases from J, with 14 bases in between. Germline V gene data show CDR1 as MNHEY and CDR2 as SVGEGT. DNA for the CDR3: TGTGCCAGCAGTGGGGCGGACAAAATTGAAGCTTTCTTT. The encoded protein is CASSGADKIEAFF.

J is TRBJ2-7 and V is TRBV20-1; D remains ambiguous. Germline values: CDR1 DFQATT, CDR2 SNEGSKA (reference sequence). The V gene lost 2 bases and the J gene lost 7 bases, with 15 bases spanning the gap. The CDR3 is 13 amino acids. The CDR3 reads CSARTDAVREQYF. CDR3 nucleotides: TGCAGTGCTAGAACCGACGCCGTTAGGGAGCAGTACTTC.

This clonotype showed up many times. CDR3 residues: CASSLLAGGPLSTDTQYF. Here the CDR3 DNA reads TGTGCCAGCAGCTTACTAGCGGGAGGGCCCCTTAGCACAGATACGCAGTATTTT. V and J are TRBV7-2 and TRBJ2-3, with 12 positions matching TRBD2. The CDR3 contains 18 residues. Germline CDR1 and CDR2: SGHTA and FQGNSA. Trimming removed 2 bases from V and 0 bases from J; junction bases left unmatched: 6.

This clonotype was recorded a few times. The rearrangement uses TRBV12-3 or TRBV12-4 and TRBJ2-1; no clear D. CDR3 length equals 14 residues. The ends were cut back, 7 bases at V and 1 base at J, with 11 bases in the middle. The chain's CDR3 is CASISATSYNEQFF. Here the CDR3 DNA reads TGTGCCAGCATCTCTGCGACTTCCTACAATGAGCAGTTCTTC.